This TCR beta chain stems from a study of shared clonotypes between healthy human individuals. Study results and caveats: Naive subsets usually exceeded memory subsets in estimated richness.

V lost 5 bases and J lost 3; bases outside the gene matches: 7. CDR1 MNHEY and CDR2 SMNVEV come from the germline V gene (reference sequence). This CDR3 is 16 amino acids long. CD45RO-negative cells were positively selected for CCR7, leaving out terminally differentiated effector memory CD45RA+ cells. Healthy HIV-negative adults with no recent acute infections or vaccinations were recruited as donors. Details on this clone: Its cognate antigen is unknown.

Original processing methods: With immunoSEQ giving junction-only sequences and no quality scores, filtering differed. Produced via immunoSEQ multiplex PCR; TCRdb's table is partial and in-frame only. From that table come the V and J calls and clone size; the DNA was used to work out D and trimming. The sample carries 550,000 to 750,000 clones, about 91% recorded once. This clonotype was sampled from a man aged 25 to 40 in good health. The sample consisted of naive CD8+ T cells sorted from blood. The rearrangement uses TRBV27 and TRBJ2-7; 13 bases fit TRBD2. Here the CDR3 reads CASSPQGLAGSYEQYF. As DNA, the CDR3 is TGTGCCAGCAGTCCCCAGGGACTAGCGGGAAGCTACGAGCAGTACTTC.